One and the same sample provided the 20 T cell receptor beta chains below, sequenced in a study of cytomegalovirus exposure and HLA in healthy donors. PCR employed 60 Vbeta and 13 Jbeta primers. Libraries were prepared by immunoSEQ multiplex PCR; TCRdb keeps only in-frame clonotypes and omits some of them. The sample includes 110,000 to 150,000 clones, about two thirds of them seen just once. Sequencing was performed on PBMCs. These receptors originate from a man aged 35-49 years in good health and CMV-seronegative.

The chain uses TRBV2 and TRBJ1-2; tentative D call: TRBD1 (5 bases). V gave up 4 bases and J gave up 4 bases, with 10 bases separating them. This CDR3 is 13 amino acids long. CDR1 and CDR2 (germline): SNHLY, FYNNEI. CDR3 loop: CASSGGLIYGYTF. CDR3 DNA sequence: TGTGCCAGCAGTGGGGGACTGATCTATGGCTACACCTTC.

The chain combines TRBV4-1 with TRBJ2-7, with TRBD2 matching over 14 bases. Germline CDR1 MGHRA, CDR2 YSYEKL. With V trimmed by 3 bases and J by 4 bases, 5 bases remained unmatched. The CDR3 is made up of 16 amino acids. The CDR3 spells CASSQPGLAGEYEQYF. CDR3 nucleotide sequence: TGCGCCAGCAGCCAGCCGGGACTAGCGGGAGAATACGAGCAGTACTTC.

The sample holds a few counts of this clone. The V and J genes are TRBV5-1 and TRBJ2-3, with a tentative D call TRBD1 (5 bases). With 5 bases removed from V and 0 bases from J, the gap between germline ends came to 10 bases. CDR3 length equals 14 residues. CDR1 is SGHRS and CDR2 is YFSETQ in the germline V gene. CDR3 sequence reads: CASRQGLSTDTQYF. The CDR3 region has the DNA TGCGCCAGCAGGCAGGGTCTCAGCACAGATACGCAGTATTTT. Full variable domain (rest looked up from reference TRBV5-1 and TRBJ2-3): KAGVTQTPRYLIKTRGQQVTLSCSPISGHRSVSWYQQTPGQGLQFLFEYFSETQRNKGNFPGRFSGRQFSNSRSEMNVSTLELGDSALYLCASRQGLSTDTQYFGPGTRLTVL.

The chain couples TRBV30 to TRBJ2-7; 9 positions match TRBD1. CDR1 is GTSNPN and CDR2 is SVGIG in the germline V gene (reference sequence). V lost 4 bases, J lost 4 bases, and 8 bases stayed unmatched. The CDR3 is made up of 14 amino acids. The CDR3 loop is CAWISGTGSYEQYF. DNA of the CDR3: TGTGCCTGGATTTCCGGGACAGGGTCGTACGAGCAGTACTTC.

The V call is TRBV6-1, the J call TRBJ2-7; 7 bases fit TRBD1. Germline lookup yields CDR1 MNHNS and CDR2 SASEGT. With 6 bases clipped from V and 3 bases from J, the junction kept 11 bases outside the gene matches. The CDR3 is made up of 15 amino acids. This chain's CDR3 is CASSGQVQVIYEQYF. In nucleotides, the CDR3 is TGTGCCAGCAGCGGACAGGTCCAAGTTATCTACGAGCAGTACTTC.

In its sample, this clone is medium-sized. The same CDR3 arises from other DNA sequences in this sample as well. V gene TRBV28 combines with J gene TRBJ1-3; no clear D. The CDR3 is 14 amino acids. CDR1 MDHEN and CDR2 SYDVKM come from the germline V gene. With 7 bases removed from V and 4 bases from J, the gap between germline ends came to 14 bases. CDR3 coding DNA: TGTGCCAGCACCCTCGGAGGGCTCGGAAACACCATATATTTT. Its translation is CASTLGGLGNTIYF.

This chain joins TRBV5-1 and TRBJ1-5; D might be TRBD1 (5 bases). The CDR3 consists of 13 residues. Between the trimmed V and J ends, which lost 2 bases and 5 bases, there was a span of 8 bases. The germline V gene has CDR1 SGHRS and CDR2 YFSETQ. CDR3 sequence reads: CASSFSGDQPQHF. In DNA, the CDR3 is TGCGCCAGCAGCTTCTCGGGGGATCAGCCCCAGCATTTT. Looking up the rest from reference TRBV5-1 and TRBJ1-5 gives the full variable domain: KAGVTQTPRYLIKTRGQQVTLSCSPISGHRSVSWYQQTPGQGLQFLFEYFSETQRNKGNFPGRFSGRQFSNSRSEMNVSTLELGDSALYLCASSFSGDQPQHFGDGTRLSIL.

The chain uses TRBV10-1 and TRBJ1-1; the D is unclear. The V end was cut by 1 base, the J end by 10 bases, with 10 bases between. Germline lookup yields CDR1 WNHNN and CDR2 SYGVQD (reference sequence). The CDR3 consists of 12 residues. CDR3: CASSEWGSGAFF. The CDR3, as DNA: TGCGCCAGCAGTGAGTGGGGTAGCGGAGCTTTCTTT.

CDR3 in DNA: TGTGCCAGCAGCGGTAGGGGGCGAGGGGCCAACGTCCTGACTTTC. Its translation: CASSGRGRGANVLTF. The rearrangement joins TRBV9 to TRBJ2-6, with TRBD1 matching 7 bases. The germline V gene has CDR1 SGDLS and CDR2 YYNGEE. The CDR3 consists of 15 residues. V lost 3 bases and J lost 4; bases outside the gene matches: 4.

The chain links TRBV9 to TRBJ1-3, with TRBD1 identical over 8 bases. Germline CDR1 reads SGDLS; CDR2 reads YYNGEE. The V segment lost 0 bases and the J segment 0 bases; nucleotides outside the gene matches: 8. The CDR3 is 18 residues long. Written as DNA, the CDR3 is TGTGCCAGCAGCGTAGGTCAGGACAGGGCCAGCTCTGGAAACACCATATATTTT. The encoded protein is CASSVGQDRASSGNTIYF.

V is TRBV5-1 and J is TRBJ2-3, with a possible D match to TRBD2 (5 bases). CDR3 length: 15 residues. CDR1 is SGHRS and CDR2 is YFSETQ in the germline V gene. V lost 0 bases to trimming and J lost 4 bases, with 12 bases between them. The CDR3 region has the DNA TGCGCCAGCAGCTTGGAAGGTGGAGCGGCAGATACGCAGTATTTT. This sequence encodes CASSLEGGAADTQYF. The whole variable domain, remainder taken from reference TRBV5-1 and TRBJ2-3, is KAGVTQTPRYLIKTRGQQVTLSCSPISGHRSVSWYQQTPGQGLQFLFEYFSETQRNKGNFPGRFSGRQFSNSRSEMNVSTLELGDSALYLCASSLEGGAADTQYFGPGTRLTVL.

The chain joins TRBV5-3 to TRBJ2-1; 8 bases align to TRBD1. TRBV5-3 is filed as an ORF, its function uncertain. V lost 0 bases and J lost 5; bases outside the gene matches: 7. The length of the CDR3 is 16 residues. CDR3 residues: CARSLGRTGFHNEQFF. The CDR3 nucleotides read TGTGCCAGAAGCTTGGGCCGGACAGGGTTCCACAATGAGCAGTTCTTC.

The chain couples TRBV7-9 to TRBJ1-5; D is perhaps TRBD1 (6 bases). The ends were cut back, 4 bases at V and 4 bases at J, with 17 bases in the middle. Germline values: CDR1 SEHNR, CDR2 FQNEAQ (reference sequence). There are 16 residues in the CDR3. CDR3 residues: CASSSGKTGPNQPQHF. CDR3 nucleotide sequence: TGTGCCAGCAGCTCAGGCAAGACAGGCCCGAATCAGCCCCAGCATTTT.

The chain joins TRBV7-2 to TRBJ2-5; TRBD1 agrees at 8 bases. CDR3 length: 15 residues. V shed 3 bases, J shed 4 bases, and the junction held 7 bases outside the gene matches. Germline CDR1 is SGHTA and CDR2 is FQGNSA. CDR3 coding DNA: TGTGCCAGCAGCTTTTCCGGACAGGGACGAGAGACCCAGTACTTC. Residues: CASSFSGQGRETQYF.

This chain joins TRBV29-1 and TRBJ1-1; the D is unclear. V was pared by 4 bases and J by 1 base, with 10 bases between. This CDR3 spans 13 amino acids. In germline, CDR1 is SQVTM, CDR2 ANQGSEA. For the CDR3, the DNA is TGCAGCGTTGGCATCAGTTCGAACACTGAAGCTTTCTTT. Translation gives CSVGISSNTEAFF.

The genes are TRBV2 and TRBJ1-2; TRBD1 matches 7 bases. The CDR3 runs to 13 residues. CDR1 is SNHLY and CDR2 is FYNNEI in the germline V gene. J was trimmed by 4 bases and V by 7 bases; bases with no gene match: 6. The CDR3 is CASTATGSYGYTF. In nucleotides, the CDR3 is TGTGCCAGCACAGCGACAGGGAGCTATGGCTACACCTTC.

CDR3 nucleotides: TGTGCCAGCAGCTCGCGGGGGACGGATCAAGAGACCCAGTACTTC. Its protein is CASSSRGTDQETQYF. J is TRBJ2-5 and V is TRBV11-3; 7 bases fit TRBD2. Germline CDR1 reads SGHNT; CDR2 reads YENEEA. This CDR3 is built from 15 residues. J was trimmed by 2 bases and V by 4 bases; bases with no gene match: 7.

This clone was observed once. The chain combines TRBV5-1 with TRBJ2-7, with 8 bases that match TRBD1. The CDR3 covers 15 residues. CDR1 is SGHRS, CDR2 YFSETQ, per germline. Trimming took 4 bases from V and 3 from J; bases not matched to a gene: 9. The CDR3 here is CASSQDRENFYEQYF. CDR3 in DNA: TGCGCCAGCAGCCAGGACAGGGAGAATTTCTACGAGCAGTACTTC.

The V call is TRBV12-5, the J call TRBJ2-3; D gene uncertain. This CDR3 has 14 amino acids. Looked up from germline, CDR1 is LGHNT and CDR2 is FRNRAP. The V and J ends lost 4 bases and 3 bases respectively, with 11 bases between them. The CDR3 region has the DNA TGTGCTAGTGGTTCCCAATTGTTTACAGATACGCAGTATTTT. It yields the protein CASGSQLFTDTQYF.

The V call is TRBV7-9, the J call TRBJ1-2; D gene uncertain. V dropped 2 bases and J dropped 7 bases, with 5 bases sitting between them. The CDR3 covers 11 residues. From germline, CDR1 is SEHNR and CDR2 FQNEAQ (reference sequence). In DNA form, the CDR3 reads TGTGCCAGCAGCTTAATCTCTGGCTACACCTTC. This gives the protein CASSLISGYTF.